The sequence of this TCR beta chain was determined in a study of Tregs in tolerant kidney transplant recipients. General study results and limits: Findings come from small patient numbers and require larger validation. This study did not directly address biological reproducibility. In tolerant patients, donor-specific Tregs outgrew total Tregs, suggesting antigen-driven expansion.

Trimming took 0 bases from V and 2 from J; bases not matched to a gene: 2. The CDR3 is 15 residues long. Germline CDR1 and CDR2: SGHKS and YYEKEE (reference sequence). Mixed chimerism was transient after nonmyeloablative marrow transplants from related graft donors. Unstimulated regulatory T cells (CD4+CD25+CD127-), CD4+CD25- non-regulatory cells, CD4 and CD8 cells were FACS-sorted from thawed PBMCs. Worth noting for this clone: Its specificity is unknown.

Measured with immunoSEQ multiplex PCR; TCRdb has only the in-frame clones, and not every one. The data contain tens of thousands of clones, 87% of them singletons. The specimen was CD4+ T cells from blood (PBMCs), collected 6 months after the transplant. The sequence derives from a human patient who received a combined kidney and bone marrow transplant. A share of the T cells may be of graft donor origin. The chain uses TRBV5-5 and TRBJ2-1, with 7 positions matching TRBD2. The DNA for the CDR3 is TGTGCCAGCAGCTTGGCGGCGGGGGCCTACAATGAGCAGTTCTTC. The encoded protein is CASSLAAGAYNEQFF.